This TCR beta chain was identified during a study of blood T cells in healthy people across ages. The germline CDR1 and CDR2 sequences are DFQATT and SNEGSKA (reference sequence). CDR3 length equals 15 residues. V lost 6 bases, J lost 2 bases, and 20 bases lay in between. With a J-beta primer mix and a sample-barcoded 5' primer, a second PCR ran about 7 to 12 cycles. TCRdb analysed the 5' RACE reads with MiXCR anew, one entry per CDR3 protein. The repertoire holds about 1.8 million distinct CDR3 sequences, with less than 50% as singletons. This clonotype has a handful of counts. This chain uses TRBV20-1 with TRBJ2-7, with D possibly TRBD1 on 6 matching bases. The clonotype originates from a woman aged 40 to 49 in good health. Sequenced input: blood. The CDR3 region is CSAFKQGQGTYEQYF. Here the CDR3 DNA reads TGCAGTGCGTTTAAGCAGGGGCAGGGAACCTACGAGCAGTACTTC.